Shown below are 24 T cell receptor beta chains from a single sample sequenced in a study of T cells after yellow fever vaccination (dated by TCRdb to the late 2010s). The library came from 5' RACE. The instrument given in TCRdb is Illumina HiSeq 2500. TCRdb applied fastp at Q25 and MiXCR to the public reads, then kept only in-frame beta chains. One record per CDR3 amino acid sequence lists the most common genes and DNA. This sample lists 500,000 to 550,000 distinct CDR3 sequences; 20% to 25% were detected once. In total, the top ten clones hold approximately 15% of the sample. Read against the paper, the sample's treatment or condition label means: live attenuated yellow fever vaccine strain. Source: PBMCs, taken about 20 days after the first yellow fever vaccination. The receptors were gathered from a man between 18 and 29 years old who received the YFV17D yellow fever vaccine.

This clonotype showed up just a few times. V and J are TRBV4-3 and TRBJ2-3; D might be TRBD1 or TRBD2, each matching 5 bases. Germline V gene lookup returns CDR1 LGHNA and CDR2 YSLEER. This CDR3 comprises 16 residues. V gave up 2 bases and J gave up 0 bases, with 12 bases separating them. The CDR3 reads CASSQLSGRSTDTQYF. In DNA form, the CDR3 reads TGCGCCAGCAGCCAACTCTCGGGGCGGAGCACAGATACGCAGTATTTT.

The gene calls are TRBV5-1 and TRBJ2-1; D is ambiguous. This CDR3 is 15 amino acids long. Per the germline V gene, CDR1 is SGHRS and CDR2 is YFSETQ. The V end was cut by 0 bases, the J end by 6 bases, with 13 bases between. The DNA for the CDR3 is TGCGCCAGCAGCTTGGAAGGGCCCCCCGGCAATGAGCAGTTCTTC. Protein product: CASSLEGPPGNEQFF.

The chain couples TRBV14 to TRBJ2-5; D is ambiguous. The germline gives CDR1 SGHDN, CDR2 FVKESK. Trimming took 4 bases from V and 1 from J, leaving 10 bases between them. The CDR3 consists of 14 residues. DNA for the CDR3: TGTGCCAGCAGCCCTCAGATCCTCCAAGAGACCCAGTACTTC. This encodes CASSPQILQETQYF. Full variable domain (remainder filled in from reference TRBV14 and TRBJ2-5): EAGVTQFPSHSVIEKGQTVTLRCDPISGHDNLYWYRRVMGKEIKFLLHFVKESKQDESGMPNNRFLAERTGGTYSTLKVQPAELEDSGVYFCASSPQILQETQYFGPGTRLLVL.

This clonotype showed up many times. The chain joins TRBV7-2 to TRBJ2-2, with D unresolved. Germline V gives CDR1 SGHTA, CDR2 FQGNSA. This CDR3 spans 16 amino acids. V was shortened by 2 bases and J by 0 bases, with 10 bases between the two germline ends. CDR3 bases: TGTGCCAGCAGCTTATCCGGACCTACGAACACCGGGGAGCTGTTTTTT. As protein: CASSLSGPTNTGELFF.

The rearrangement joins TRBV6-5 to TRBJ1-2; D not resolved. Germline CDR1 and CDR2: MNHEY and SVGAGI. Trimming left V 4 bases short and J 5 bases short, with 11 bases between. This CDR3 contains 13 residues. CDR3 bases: TGTGCCAGCAGTTCGCGTTTGGGGTATGGCTACACCTTC. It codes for CASSSRLGYGYTF.

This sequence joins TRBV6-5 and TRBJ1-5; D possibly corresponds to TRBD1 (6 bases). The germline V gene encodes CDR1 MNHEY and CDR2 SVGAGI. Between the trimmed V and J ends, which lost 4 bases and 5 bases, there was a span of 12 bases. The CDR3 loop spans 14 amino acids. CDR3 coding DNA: TGTGCCAGCAGTTTTGGGGGGCGCGATCAGCCCCAGCATTTT. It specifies CASSFGGRDQPQHF.

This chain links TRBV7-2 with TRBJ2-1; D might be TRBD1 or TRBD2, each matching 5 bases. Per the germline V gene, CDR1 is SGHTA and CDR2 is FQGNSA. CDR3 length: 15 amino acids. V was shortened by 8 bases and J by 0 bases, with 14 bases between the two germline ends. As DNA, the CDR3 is TGTGCCAGCCTCCTGATGGGGGTCTCCTACAATGAGCAGTTCTTC. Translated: CASLLMGVSYNEQFF.

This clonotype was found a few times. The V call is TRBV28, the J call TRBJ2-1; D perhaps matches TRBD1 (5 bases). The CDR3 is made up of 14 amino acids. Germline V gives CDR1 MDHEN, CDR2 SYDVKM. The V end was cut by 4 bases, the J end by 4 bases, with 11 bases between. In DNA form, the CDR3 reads TGTGCCAGCAGTTGGGCGAGACAGTACAATGAGCAGTTCTTC. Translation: CASSWARQYNEQFF.

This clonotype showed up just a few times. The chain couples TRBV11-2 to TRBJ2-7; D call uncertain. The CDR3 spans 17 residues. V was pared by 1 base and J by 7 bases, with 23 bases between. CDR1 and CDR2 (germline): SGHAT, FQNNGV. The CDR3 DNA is TGTGCCAGCAGCTTAGTTCTGGGATTCGCCCGACGCCGGGAGCAGTACGTC. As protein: CASSLVLGFARRREQYV.

The CDR3, as DNA: TGTGCCTGGAGTCCGACCCTTCTGGCTGAAAAACTGTTTTTT. Its translation is CAWSPTLLAEKLFF. V gene TRBV30 combines with J gene TRBJ1-4; unclear D gene. The CDR3 consists of 14 residues. Per germline, CDR1 GTSNPN and CDR2 SVGIG (reference sequence). Trimming cost V 2 bases and J 7 bases, with 14 bases left between them. The variable domain in full, completed from reference TRBV30 and TRBJ1-4, reads SQTIHQWPATLVQPVGSPLSLECTVEGTSNPNLYWYRQAAGRGLQLLFYSVGIGQISSEVPQNLSASRPQDRQFILSSKKLLLSDSGFYLCAWSPTLLAEKLFFGSGTQLSVL.

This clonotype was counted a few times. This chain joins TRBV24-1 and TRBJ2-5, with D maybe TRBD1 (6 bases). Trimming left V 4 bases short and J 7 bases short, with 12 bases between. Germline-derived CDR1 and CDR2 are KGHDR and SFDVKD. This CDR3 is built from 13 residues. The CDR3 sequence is CATSEGAPGTQYF. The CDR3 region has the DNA TGTGCCACCAGTGAGGGGGCACCCGGGACCCAGTACTTC.

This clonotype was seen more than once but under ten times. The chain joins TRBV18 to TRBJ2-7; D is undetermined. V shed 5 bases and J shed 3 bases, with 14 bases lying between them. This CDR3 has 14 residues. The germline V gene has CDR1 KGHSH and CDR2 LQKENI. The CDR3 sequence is CASSAGVRNYEQYV. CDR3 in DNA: TGTGCCAGCTCAGCTGGGGTCAGAAACTACGAGCAGTACGTC.

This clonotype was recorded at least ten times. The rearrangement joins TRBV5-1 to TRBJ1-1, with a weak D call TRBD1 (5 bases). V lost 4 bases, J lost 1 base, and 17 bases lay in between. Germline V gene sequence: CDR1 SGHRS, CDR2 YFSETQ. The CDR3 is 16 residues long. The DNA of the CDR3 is TGCGCCAGCAGCCCGGTTCCCCCGGGACCGAACACTGAAGCTTTCTTT. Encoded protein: CASSPVPPGPNTEAFF.

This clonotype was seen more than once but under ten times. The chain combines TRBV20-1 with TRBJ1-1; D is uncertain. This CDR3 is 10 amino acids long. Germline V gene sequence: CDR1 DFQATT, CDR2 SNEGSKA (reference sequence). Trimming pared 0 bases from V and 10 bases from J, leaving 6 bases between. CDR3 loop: CSARDLGAFF. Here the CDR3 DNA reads TGCAGTGCTAGAGATCTTGGAGCTTTCTTT.

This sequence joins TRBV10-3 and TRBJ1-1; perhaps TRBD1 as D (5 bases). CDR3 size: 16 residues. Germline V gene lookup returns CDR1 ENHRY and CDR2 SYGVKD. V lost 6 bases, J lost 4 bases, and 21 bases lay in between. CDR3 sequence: CAIRLQVGSGGTEAFF. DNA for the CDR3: TGTGCCATCAGGCTACAGGTAGGAAGTGGTGGCACTGAAGCTTTCTTT.

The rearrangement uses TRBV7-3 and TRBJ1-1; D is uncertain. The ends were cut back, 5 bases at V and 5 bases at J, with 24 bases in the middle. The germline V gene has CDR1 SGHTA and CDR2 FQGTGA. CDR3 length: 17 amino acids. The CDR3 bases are TGTGCCAGCAGCCCCGACCTAAGCCCGCAAACGCCTACTGAAGCTTTCTTT. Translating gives CASSPDLSPQTPTEAFF. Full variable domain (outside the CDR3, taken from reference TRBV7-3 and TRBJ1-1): GAGVSQTPSNKVTEKGKYVELRCDPISGHTALYWYRQSLGQGPEFLIYFQGTGAADDSGLPNDRFFAVRPEGSVSTLKIQRTERGDSAVYLCASSPDLSPQTPTEAFFGQGTRLTVV.

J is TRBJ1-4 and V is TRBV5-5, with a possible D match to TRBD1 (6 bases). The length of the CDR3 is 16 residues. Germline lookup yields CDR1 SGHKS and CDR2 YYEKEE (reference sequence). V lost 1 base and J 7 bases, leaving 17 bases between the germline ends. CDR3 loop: CASSLSWGQGSEKLFF. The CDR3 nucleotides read TGTGCCAGCAGCTTGTCGTGGGGGCAGGGTAGTGAAAAACTGTTTTTT.

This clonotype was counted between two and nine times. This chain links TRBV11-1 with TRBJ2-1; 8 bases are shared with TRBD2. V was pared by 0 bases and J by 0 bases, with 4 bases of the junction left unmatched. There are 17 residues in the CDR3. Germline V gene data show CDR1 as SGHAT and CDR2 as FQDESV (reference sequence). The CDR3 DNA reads TGTGCCAGCAGCTTAGCGCTAAGCGGGAGCTCCTACAATGAGCAGTTCTTC. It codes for CASSLALSGSSYNEQFF.

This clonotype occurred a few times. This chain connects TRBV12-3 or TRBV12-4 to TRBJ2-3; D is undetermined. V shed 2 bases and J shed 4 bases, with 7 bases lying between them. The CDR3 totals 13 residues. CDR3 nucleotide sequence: TGTGCCAGCAGTTTACGGTTGGCAGATACGCAGTATTTT. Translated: CASSLRLADTQYF.

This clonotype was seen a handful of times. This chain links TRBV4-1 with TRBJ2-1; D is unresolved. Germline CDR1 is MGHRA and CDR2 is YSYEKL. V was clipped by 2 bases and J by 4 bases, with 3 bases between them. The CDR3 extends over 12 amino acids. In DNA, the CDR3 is TGCGCCAGCAGCCAACATTACAATGAGCAGTTCTTC. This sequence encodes CASSQHYNEQFF.

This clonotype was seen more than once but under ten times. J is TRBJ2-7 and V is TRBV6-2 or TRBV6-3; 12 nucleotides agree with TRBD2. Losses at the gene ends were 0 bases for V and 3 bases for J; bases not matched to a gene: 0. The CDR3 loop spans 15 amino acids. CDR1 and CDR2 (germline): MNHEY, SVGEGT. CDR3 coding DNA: TGTGCCAGCAGTTACTCGACTAGCGGGGGCTACGAGCAGTACTTC. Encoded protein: CASSYSTSGGYEQYF.

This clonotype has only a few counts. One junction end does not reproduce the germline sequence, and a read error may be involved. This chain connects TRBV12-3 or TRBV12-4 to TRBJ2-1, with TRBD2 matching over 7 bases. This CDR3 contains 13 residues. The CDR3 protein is CASSLTRPSGPVF. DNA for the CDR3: TGTGCCAGCAGTCTAACACGACCTAGCGGCCCGGTCTTC.

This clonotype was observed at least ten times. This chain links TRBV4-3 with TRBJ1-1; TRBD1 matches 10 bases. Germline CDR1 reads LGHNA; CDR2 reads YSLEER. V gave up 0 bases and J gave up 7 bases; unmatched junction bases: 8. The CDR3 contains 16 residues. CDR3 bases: TGCGCCAGCAGCCAAGAGGGACAGGGGTTTAGGGGTGAAGCTTTCTTT. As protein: CASSQEGQGFRGEAFF.

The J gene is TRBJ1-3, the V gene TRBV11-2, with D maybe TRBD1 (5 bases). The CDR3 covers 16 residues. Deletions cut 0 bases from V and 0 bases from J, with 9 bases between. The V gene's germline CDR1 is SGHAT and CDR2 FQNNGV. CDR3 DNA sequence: TGTGCCAGCAGCTTAGATACTAGGGGCTCTGGAAACACCATATATTTT. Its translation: CASSLDTRGSGNTIYF.